The 28 T cell receptor beta chains below were found in one sample sequenced in a study of siplizumab effects on memory and regulatory T cells. This table comes from immunoSEQ multiplex PCR, and its TCRdb copy is limited to in-frame clones, with some not included. The data hold some 100,000 clones, with roughly 94% observed a single time. Sequenced input: non-Treg CD4+ T cells sorted from blood. Source of these receptors: a human donor in good health.

V usage is TRBV7-7 and J usage is TRBJ2-2; D is unclear. The CDR3 consists of 12 residues. Germline V CDR1 and CDR2: SSHAT, FNYEAQ (reference sequence). Trimming cost V 6 bases and J 8 bases, with 10 bases left between them. The CDR3 nucleotides are TGTGCCAGCAGACAACAAGGGGGGGAGCTGTTTTTT. This encodes CASRQQGGELFF.

The chain uses TRBV5-1 and TRBJ2-1; D is perhaps TRBD1 (6 bases). The CDR3 consists of 13 residues. Trimming removed 4 bases from V and 5 bases from J, with 10 bases in between. Looked up from germline, CDR1 is SGHRS and CDR2 is YFSETQ. In DNA, the CDR3 is TGCGCCAGCAGCCCGGGACAAAACAATGAGCAGTTCTTC. This sequence encodes CASSPGQNNEQFF.

Written as DNA, the CDR3 is TGTGCCTGGAGTACCCGACAGTCCGGGGCCCAGCATTTT. It encodes CAWSTRQSGAQHF. V is TRBV30 and J is TRBJ1-5, with a tentative D call TRBD1 (5 bases). V lost 2 bases and J 11 bases, leaving 16 bases between the germline ends. This CDR3 has 13 residues. Germline V gene sequence: CDR1 GTSNPN, CDR2 SVGIG (reference sequence).

The chain combines TRBV10-2 with TRBJ2-7; D ambiguous. Germline V gene data show CDR1 as WSHSY and CDR2 as SAAADI. The CDR3 loop spans 13 amino acids. Trimming pared 3 bases from V and 2 bases from J, leaving 8 bases between. CDR3 protein: CASSEGGPYEQYF. CDR3 bases: TGCGCCAGCAGTGAAGGCGGCCCCTACGAGCAGTACTTC.

The DNA for the CDR3 is TGCAGCGGCCGGCCTACTTCTAGCACAGATACGCAGTATTTT. Encoded protein: CSGRPTSSTDTQYF. The chain recombines TRBV29-1 with TRBJ2-3, with unresolved D. Germline V gene data show CDR1 as SQVTM and CDR2 as ANQGSEA. The germline V and J ends were trimmed by 7 bases and 0 bases, with 14 bases remaining between them. The CDR3 totals 14 residues.

The chain links TRBV10-3 to TRBJ1-4; D might be TRBD1 (6 bases). CDR1 and CDR2 from the germline V gene are ENHRY and SYGVKD. Trimming took off 6 bases at V and 1 base at J, with 12 bases between the two ends. This CDR3 is 15 amino acids long. CDR3 coding DNA: TGTGCCATCAGGGGGGCACAGGGAACTAATGAAAAACTGTTTTTT. Its translation: CAIRGAQGTNEKLFF.

The V call is TRBV19, the J call TRBJ2-2; unclear D gene. Germline values: CDR1 LNHDA, CDR2 SQIVND (reference sequence). The CDR3 covers 13 residues. The germline V and J ends were trimmed by 4 bases and 1 base, with 4 bases remaining between them. The CDR3 region has the DNA TGTGCCAGTAGTAGCTTGAACACCGGGGAGCTGTTTTTT. It is translated as CASSSLNTGELFF.

A word on this clone: Germline is not matched at one junction end, which may reflect a read error. The CDR3 reads CASTGARGRVF. The CDR3 nucleotides read TGTGCCAGTACAGGGGCGCGGGGTCGGGTCTTC. The chain is built from TRBV19 and TRBJ2-1; D is tentatively TRBD1 or TRBD2 (6 bases each). This CDR3 comprises 11 residues. CDR1 and CDR2 (germline): LNHDA, SQIVND (reference sequence).

This chain uses TRBV6-1 with TRBJ2-2; the match to TRBD1 covers 12 bases. CDR1 and CDR2 from the germline V gene are MNHNS and SASEGT. There are 15 residues in the CDR3. The CDR3 here is CAEGTGGWNTGELFF. The CDR3 bases are TGTGCAGAGGGGACAGGGGGCTGGAACACCGGGGAGCTGTTTTTT.

In the case of this clone: Because the CDR3's place on the DNA is in doubt, the DNA is left out and the CDR3 is given as listed by TCRdb. J is TRBJ2-6 and V is TRBV4-1. Germline loops: CDR1 MGHRA, CDR2 YSYEKL. From its first to its last residue, the CDR3 has 15 amino acids. The CDR3 sequence: CASSHLGTGANVLTF.

V gene TRBV29-1 combines with J gene TRBJ1-5; 7 nucleotides agree with TRBD1. Per the germline V gene, CDR1 is SQVTM and CDR2 is ANQGSEA. Trimming at V came to 7 bases and at J to 6 bases, leaving 12 bases not matched to a gene. The CDR3 totals 14 residues. The CDR3 nucleotides read TGCAGCGCTGCGACAGGGAACGTTGGTCAGCCCCAGCATTTT. Translation: CSAATGNVGQPQHF.

The J gene is TRBJ2-1, the V gene TRBV28; no clear D. The CDR3 loop spans 11 amino acids. Trimming removed 3 bases from V and 6 bases from J, with 3 bases in between. Germline V gives CDR1 MDHEN, CDR2 SYDVKM. CDR3 sequence (DNA): TGTGCCAGCAGTTTCAGCAATGAGCAGTTCTTC. It translates to CASSFSNEQFF. Drawing the rest from reference TRBV28 and TRBJ2-1, the complete variable domain is DVKVTQSSRYLVKRTGEKVFLECVQDMDHENMFWYRQDPGLGLRLIYFSYDVKMKEKGDIPEGYSVSREKKERFSLILESASTNQTSMYLCASSFSNEQFFGPGTRLTVL.

Points on this clone: Other DNA sequences in this specimen translate into the identical CDR3. The chain couples TRBV20-1 to TRBJ2-5; D call uncertain. V was cut by 3 bases and J by 1 base, with 3 bases left in between. The CDR3 has 11 amino acids. The germline gives CDR1 DFQATT, CDR2 SNEGSKA (reference sequence). In DNA, the CDR3 is TGCAGTGCTAGGATCCAAGAGACCCAGTACTTC. Its translation is CSARIQETQYF.

The rearrangement uses TRBV5-6 and TRBJ1-2, with D tentatively TRBD1 (5 bases). The CDR3 loop spans 13 amino acids. Per germline, CDR1 SGHDT and CDR2 YYEEEE. Trimming took off 4 bases at V and 10 bases at J, with 17 bases between the two ends. CDR3 loop: CASSQISRGVYTF. CDR3 coding DNA: TGTGCCAGCAGCCAAATTTCCCGAGGGGTCTACACCTTC.

This clone has only one observation. Other DNA sequences from this sample encode an identical CDR3 as well. This sequence joins TRBV5-1 and TRBJ2-2, with a tentative D call TRBD2 (5 bases). CDR1 and CDR2 (germline): SGHRS, YFSETQ. V gave up 2 bases and J gave up 5 bases, with 22 bases separating them. This CDR3 contains 18 residues. This CDR3 reads CASSFHSLAGVGTGELFF. Here the CDR3 DNA reads TGCGCCAGCAGCTTCCACAGTCTAGCAGGAGTGGGTACCGGGGAGCTGTTTTTT.

This rearrangement joins TRBV5-1 to TRBJ1-5; D unresolved. The germline V gene encodes CDR1 SGHRS and CDR2 YFSETQ. The CDR3 is made up of 17 amino acids. Between the trimmed V and J ends, which lost 4 bases and 7 bases, there was a span of 24 bases. DNA of the CDR3: TGCGCCAGCAGCCACCCGATCCCCAAGGGATGGCGGCAGCCCCAGCATTTT. Protein: CASSHPIPKGWRQPQHF.

The genes are TRBV30 and TRBJ1-5; D uncertain. The V gene's germline CDR1 is GTSNPN and CDR2 SVGIG (reference sequence). V lost 1 base and J 7 bases, leaving 8 bases between the germline ends. The CDR3 consists of 12 residues. The CDR3 loop is CAWSAGRQPQHF. CDR3 bases: TGTGCCTGGAGTGCAGGTCGACAGCCCCAGCATTTT.

V usage is TRBV2 and J usage is TRBJ1-6, with TRBD1 as a possible D gene (5 bases). The CDR3 runs 15 residues. Germline lookup yields CDR1 SNHLY and CDR2 FYNNEI. V lost 6 bases and J 5 bases, leaving 14 bases between the germline ends. CDR3 loop: CASRENRRNNSPLHF. The CDR3 nucleotides are TGTGCCAGCAGGGAAAACAGGAGAAATAATTCACCCCTCCACTTT.

This sequence joins TRBV30 and TRBJ1-2, with no clear D. The CDR3 runs 12 residues. Germline V gives CDR1 GTSNPN, CDR2 SVGIG (reference sequence). Trimming removed 2 bases at V and 7 bases at J, with 11 bases between. The CDR3 region has the DNA TGTGCCTGGAGTACCCCGCTTGGTGGCTACACCTTC. Translated, it gives CAWSTPLGGYTF.

The CDR3 DNA reads TGTGCCAGCAGCGTAGGGACTAGCGGGAGGCGAACTAATGAGCAGTTCTTC. Protein sequence: CASSVGTSGRRTNEQFF. This chain connects TRBV11-3 to TRBJ2-1; 15 nucleotides match TRBD2. J was trimmed by 7 bases and V by 5 bases; bases with no gene match: 9. Germline CDR1 SGHNT, CDR2 YENEEA. The CDR3 covers 17 residues.

The rearrangement links TRBV30 to TRBJ2-2; D might be TRBD2 (5 bases). The CDR3 contains 13 residues. The germline gives CDR1 GTSNPN, CDR2 SVGIG (reference sequence). V was cut by 1 base and J by 7 bases, with 10 bases left in between. CDR3 nucleotides: TGTGCCTGGAGTGCGGGAAGGGTCGGGGAGCTGTTTTTT. Translated, it gives CAWSAGRVGELFF.

V gene TRBV5-4 combines with J gene TRBJ2-7; the match to TRBD2 covers 13 bases. The CDR3 loop spans 18 amino acids. The junction had 10 bases not matched to a gene; V was cut back by 4 bases and J by 0 bases. Per germline, CDR1 SGHNT and CDR2 YYREEE (reference sequence). CDR3 DNA: TGTGCCAGCAGCCGACCGGGACTAGCGGGGTCGAGCTCCTACGAGCAGTACTTC. Its protein product is CASSRPGLAGSSSYEQYF. Combining the CDR3 with reference TRBV5-4 and TRBJ2-7 gives the whole variable domain ETGVTQSPTHLIKTRGQQVTLRCSSQSGHNTVSWYQQALGQGPQFIFQYYREEENGRGNFPPRFSGLQFPNYSSELNVNALELDDSALYLCASSRPGLAGSSSYEQYFGPGTRLTVT.

The V and J genes are TRBV19 and TRBJ1-5; D is perhaps TRBD1 (5 bases). Germline V gene data show CDR1 as LNHDA and CDR2 as SQIVND (reference sequence). This CDR3 region has 16 residues. V was cut by 6 bases and J by 0 bases, with 15 bases left in between. The CDR3 reads CASSPGRHYSNQPQHF. CDR3 DNA sequence: TGTGCCAGTAGCCCAGGGCGCCATTATAGCAATCAGCCCCAGCATTTT. The whole variable domain, remainder taken from reference TRBV19 and TRBJ1-5, is DGGITQSPKYLFRKEGQNVTLSCEQNLNHDAMYWYRQDPGQGLRLIYYSQIVNDFQKGDIAEGYSVSREKKESFPLTVTSAQKNPTAFYLCASSPGRHYSNQPQHFGDGTRLSIL.

The count of this clone is one. The chain carries TRBV7-2 and TRBJ2-1; 12 nucleotides match TRBD2. The CDR3 extends over 18 amino acids. Looked up from germline, CDR1 is SGHTA and CDR2 is FQGNSA. Trimming took 0 bases from V and 5 from J; bases not matched to a gene: 8. CDR3 sequence (DNA): TGTGCCAGCAGCTTAGCGCTAGCGGGAGGGGATATAAACAATGAGCAGTTCTTC. This codes for CASSLALAGGDINNEQFF. The full variable domain, rest sourced from reference TRBV7-2 and TRBJ2-1, is GAGVSQSPSNKVTEKGKDVELRCDPISGHTALYWYRQSLGQGLEFLIYFQGNSAPDKSGLPSDRFSAERTGGSVSTLTIQRTQQEDSAVYLCASSLALAGGDINNEQFFGPGTRLTVL.

In this sample, this clone turned up once. The rearrangement links TRBV19 to TRBJ2-7; the D is unclear. Germline V gene lookup returns CDR1 LNHDA and CDR2 SQIVND (reference sequence). Deletions cut 11 bases from V and 0 bases from J, with 14 bases between. This CDR3 comprises 13 residues. CDR3 residues: CASSLYGSYEQYF. The CDR3 nucleotides read TGTGCCTCGAGCTTGTACGGCTCCTACGAGCAGTACTTC. Combining the CDR3 with reference TRBV19 and TRBJ2-7 gives the whole variable domain DGGITQSPKYLFRKEGQNVTLSCEQNLNHDAMYWYRQDPGQGLRLIYYSQIVNDFQKGDIAEGYSVSREKKESFPLTVTSAQKNPTAFYLCASSLYGSYEQYFGPGTRLTVT.

V is TRBV18 and J is TRBJ1-4; the match to TRBD1 covers 9 bases. Germline-derived CDR1 and CDR2 are KGHSH and LQKENI. J lost 6 bases, V lost 3 bases, and 5 bases had no gene match. CDR3 length: 15 residues. CDR3 in amino acids: CASSPSGQGYEKLFF. The CDR3 DNA is TGTGCCAGCTCACCTTCGGGACAGGGTTATGAAAAACTGTTTTTT.

The chain uses TRBV5-1 and TRBJ2-3, with 8 positions matching TRBD1. CDR3 size: 12 residues. V shed 3 bases, J shed 14 bases, and the junction held 8 bases outside the gene matches. In germline, CDR1 is SGHRS, CDR2 YFSETQ. As DNA, the CDR3 is TGCGCCAGCAGCTATGGACAGGGTGCGGGGTATTTT. Translation gives CASSYGQGAGYF. Full variable domain (missing parts from reference TRBV5-1 and TRBJ2-3): KAGVTQTPRYLIKTRGQQVTLSCSPISGHRSVSWYQQTPGQGLQFLFEYFSETQRNKGNFPGRFSGRQFSNSRSEMNVSTLELGDSALYLCASSYGQGAGYFGPGTRLTVL.

The chain couples TRBV7-3 to TRBJ2-3; perhaps TRBD2 as D (6 bases). CDR3 length: 14 residues. V gave up 5 bases and J gave up 6 bases, with 15 bases separating them. Germline-derived CDR1 and CDR2 are SGHTA and FQGTGA. The CDR3 nucleotides are TGTGCCAGCAGCCCCACTGCGGGGAGCGATACGCAGTATTTT. The encoded protein is CASSPTAGSDTQYF.